This T cell receptor beta chain is drawn from a study of blood T cells in healthy people across ages. This clonotype was seen a few times. Primers used in a second PCR of roughly 7 to 12 cycles were a sample-barcoded 5' primer and a J-beta primer mix. The template-switch adaptor, which had 12 random nucleotides, put a tag on each cDNA molecule. One entry per CDR3 protein results from TCRdb running MiXCR on the 5' RACE reads. The sample carries around 1.1 million distinct CDR3 sequences, around two fifths recorded once. V lost 7 bases to trimming and J lost 3 bases; unmatched junction nucleotides: 8. This CDR3 is 14 amino acids long.

The genes are TRBV12-3 or TRBV12-4 and TRBJ1-1; 7 bases agree with TRBD1. The sequencing sample was made of blood. The sequence was collected from a man between 18 and 35 years old in good health. CDR3 coding DNA: TGTGCCAGCAAGTACAGGGGCGGGTACACTGAAGCTTTCTTT. This translates into CASKYRGGYTEAFF.